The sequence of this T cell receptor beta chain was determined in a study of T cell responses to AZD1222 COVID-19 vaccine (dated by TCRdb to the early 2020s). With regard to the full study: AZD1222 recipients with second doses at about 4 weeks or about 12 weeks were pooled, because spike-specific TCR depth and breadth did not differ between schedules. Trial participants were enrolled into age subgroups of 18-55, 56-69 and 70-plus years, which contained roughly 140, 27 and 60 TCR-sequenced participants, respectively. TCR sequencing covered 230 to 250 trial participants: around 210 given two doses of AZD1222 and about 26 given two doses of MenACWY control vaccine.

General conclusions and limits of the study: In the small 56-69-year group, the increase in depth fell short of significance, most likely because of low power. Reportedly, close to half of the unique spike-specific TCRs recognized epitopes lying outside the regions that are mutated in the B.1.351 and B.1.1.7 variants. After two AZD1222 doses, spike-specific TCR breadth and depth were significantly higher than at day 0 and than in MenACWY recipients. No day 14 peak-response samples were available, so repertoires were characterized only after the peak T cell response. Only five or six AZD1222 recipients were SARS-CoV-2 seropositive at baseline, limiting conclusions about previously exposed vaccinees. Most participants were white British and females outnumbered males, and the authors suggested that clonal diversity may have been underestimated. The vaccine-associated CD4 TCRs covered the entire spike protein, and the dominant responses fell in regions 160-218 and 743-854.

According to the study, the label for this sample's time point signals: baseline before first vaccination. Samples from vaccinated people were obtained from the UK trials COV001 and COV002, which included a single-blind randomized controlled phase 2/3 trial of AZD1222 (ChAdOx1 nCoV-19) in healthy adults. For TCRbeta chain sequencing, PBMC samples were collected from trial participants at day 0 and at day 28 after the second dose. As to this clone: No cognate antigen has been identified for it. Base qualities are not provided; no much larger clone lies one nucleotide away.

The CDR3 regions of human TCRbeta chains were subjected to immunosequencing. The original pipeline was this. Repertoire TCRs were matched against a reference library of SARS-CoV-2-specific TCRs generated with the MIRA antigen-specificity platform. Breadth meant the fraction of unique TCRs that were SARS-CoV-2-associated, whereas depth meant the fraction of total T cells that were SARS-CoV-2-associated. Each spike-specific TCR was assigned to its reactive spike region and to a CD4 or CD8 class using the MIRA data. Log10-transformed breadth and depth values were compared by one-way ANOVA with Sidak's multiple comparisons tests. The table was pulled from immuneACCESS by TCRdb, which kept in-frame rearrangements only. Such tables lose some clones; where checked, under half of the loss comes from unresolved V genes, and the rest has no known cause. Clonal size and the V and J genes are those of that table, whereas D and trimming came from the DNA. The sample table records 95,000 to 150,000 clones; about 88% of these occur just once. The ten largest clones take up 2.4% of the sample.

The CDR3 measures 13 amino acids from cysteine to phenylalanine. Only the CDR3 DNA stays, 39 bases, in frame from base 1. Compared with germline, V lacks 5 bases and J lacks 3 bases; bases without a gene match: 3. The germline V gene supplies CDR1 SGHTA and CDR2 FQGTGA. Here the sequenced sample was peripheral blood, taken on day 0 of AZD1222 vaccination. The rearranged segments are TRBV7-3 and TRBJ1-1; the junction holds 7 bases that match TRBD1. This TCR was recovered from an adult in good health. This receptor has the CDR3 CASSATGDTEAFF. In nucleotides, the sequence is TGTGCCAGCAGCGCTACAGGGGACACTGAAGCTTTCTTT.